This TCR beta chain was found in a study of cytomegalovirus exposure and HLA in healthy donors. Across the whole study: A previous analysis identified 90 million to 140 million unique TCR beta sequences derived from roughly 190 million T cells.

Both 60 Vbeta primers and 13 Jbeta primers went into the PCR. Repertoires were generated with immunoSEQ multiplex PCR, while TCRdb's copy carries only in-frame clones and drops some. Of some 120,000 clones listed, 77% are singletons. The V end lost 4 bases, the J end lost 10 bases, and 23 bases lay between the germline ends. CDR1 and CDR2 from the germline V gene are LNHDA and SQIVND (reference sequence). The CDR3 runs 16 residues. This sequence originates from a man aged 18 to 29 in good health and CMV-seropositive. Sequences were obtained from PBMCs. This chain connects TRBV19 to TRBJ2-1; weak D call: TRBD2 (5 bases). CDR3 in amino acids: CASSKGLAGWPKEQFF. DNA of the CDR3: TGTGCCAGTAGTAAAGGTCTAGCCGGGTGGCCGAAGGAGCAGTTCTTC.